A selection of T cell receptor beta chains follows, all from one sample in a study of T cell changes during pregnancy in multiple sclerosis. Sequenced by immunoSEQ multiplex PCR; TCRdb stores in-frame clones only, minus some. This table has about 55,000 clones, roughly 94% appearing once. This sample comprised CD8+ T cells from peripheral blood mononuclear cells, obtained in the third trimester of pregnancy. These receptors originate from a female donor with multiple sclerosis, enrolled in a pregnancy study. The CDR3 runs from the conserved cysteine through the conserved F or W. A D gene is named only where the DNA matches it firmly. Expanded clones get a size class; other rows say once, few or many, or leave the size out.

>13|TRBD1|TRBJ1-1|NA|TRBV7-9
CASSARTGAEAFF
TGTGCCAGCAGCGCCAGGACAGGGGCTGAAGCTTTCTTT
>15|NA|TRBJ1-2|once|TRBV19
CASSIDLEVFYGYTF
TGTGCCAGTAGTATAGATCTGGAGGTGTTCTATGGCTACACCTTC
>16|TRBD2|TRBJ2-1|NA|TRBV27
CASSFLAGGIYNEQFF
TGTGCCAGCAGTTTCCTAGCGGGAGGGATCTACAATGAGCAGTTCTTC
>15|NA|TRBJ1-1|NA|TRBV19
CASSFDSSGNTEAFF
TGTGCCAGTAGTTTTGACTCATCCGGGAACACTGAAGCTTTCTTT
>16|TRBD1|TRBJ2-1|NA|TRBV9
CASSEGTGTEYNEQFF
TGTGCCAGCAGCGAGGGGACCGGGACAGAATACAATGAGCAGTTCTTC
>14|TRBD1|TRBJ1-5|NA|TRBV7-9
CASSPTGLGQPQHF
TGTGCCAGCAGTCCGACAGGGCTGGGTCAGCCCCAGCATTTT
>16|TRBD2|TRBJ2-7|NA|TRBV13
CASSFGEAGLLYEQYF
TGTGCCAGCAGCTTCGGGGAAGCGGGACTGCTATACGAGCAGTACTTC
>15|NA|TRBJ2-6|NA|TRBV7-9
CASSPNPTEANVLTF
TGTGCCAGCAGCCCAAACCCAACTGAGGCCAACGTCCTGACTTTC
>19|NA|TRBJ2-1|NA|TRBV4-1
CASSQAAWRDESSYNEQFF
TGCGCCAGCAGCCAAGCAGCATGGCGGGACGAGAGCTCCTACAATGAGCAGTTCTTC
>19|TRBD2|TRBJ2-3|NA|TRBV11-2
CASSPDTFQGLEIPDTQYF
TGTGCCAGCAGCCCCGACACGTTCCAAGGACTAGAGATACCAGATACGCAGTATTTT
>14|NA|TRBJ1-4|NA|TRBV10-3
CAISEGEENEKLFF
TGTGCCATCAGTGAGGGTGAGGAGAATGAAAAACTGTTTTTT
>22|NA|TRBJ2-1|NA|TRBV4-1
CASSQTTISTLLGLNFYNEQFF
TGCGCCAGCAGCCAAACAACAATATCAACACTTTTGGGACTTAATTTCTACAATGAGCAGTTCTTC
>14|TRBD1|TRBJ2-7|NA|TRBV5-1
CASSLRTGHYEQYF
TGCGCCAGCAGCCTAAGGACAGGGCACTACGAGCAGTACTTC
>16|NA|TRBJ2-1|NA|TRBV7-2
CASSLRRSGIYNEQFF
TGTGCCAGCAGCTTAAGGCGCAGCGGAATATACAATGAGCAGTTCTTC
>14|NA|TRBJ2-3|NA|TRBV13
CASSFRSGTDTQYF
TGTGCCAGCAGCTTTCGGAGCGGCACAGATACGCAGTATTTT
>14|NA|TRBJ1-5|NA|TRBV27
CASSEDTSNQPQHF
TGTGCCAGCAGTGAGGACACTAGCAATCAGCCCCAGCATTTT
>18|NA|TRBJ2-2|NA|TRBV7-8
CASSIMGDWILGTGELFF
TGTGCCAGCAGCATTATGGGGGACTGGATCTTGGGCACCGGGGAGCTGTTTTTT
>15|TRBD2|TRBJ2-7|NA|TRBV4-1
CASSQVPAGNYEQYF
TGCGCCAGCAGCCAAGTCCCAGCGGGAAATTACGAGCAGTACTTC
>13|TRBD2|TRBJ2-1|NA|TRBV4-1
CASSPSRLAGEFF
TGCGCCAGCAGCCCCTCACGACTAGCGGGAGAGTTCTTC
>13|NA|TRBJ2-7|NA|TRBV10-3
CAISERSAGRAYF
TGTGCCATCAGTGAGAGGTCTGCGGGACGGGCGTACTTC
>13|TRBD1|TRBJ1-1|NA|TRBV5-4
CASSGTTGVEAFF
TGTGCCAGCAGCGGAACTACAGGGGTCGAAGCTTTCTTT
>16|NA|TRBJ2-2|NA|TRBV19
CASSSLDSRNTGELFF
TGTGCCAGTAGTAGTCTGGACAGCAGGAACACCGGGGAGCTGTTTTTT
>15|TRBD2|TRBJ2-5|NA|TRBV7-4
CASSSPGLAKSAQYF
TGTGCCAGCAGCTCACCGGGACTAGCAAAGTCAGCCCAGTACTTC
>15|NA|TRBJ2-1|NA|TRBV10-2
CASRVAGSSYNEQFF
TGCGCCAGCAGGGTGGCGGGGAGCTCCTACAATGAGCAGTTCTTC
>17|TRBD2|TRBJ2-1|NA|TRBV5-1
CASSFTISGGGFLEQFF
TGCGCCAGCAGCTTTACAATTAGCGGGGGGGGATTTCTTGAGCAGTTCTTC
>14|NA|TRBJ2-3|NA|TRBV13
CASSLSGSTDTQYF
TGTGCCAGCAGCTTAAGCGGTAGCACAGATACGCAGTATTTT
>13|NA|TRBJ2-4|NA|TRBV19
CASSTYLENIQYF
TGTGCCAGTTCTACTTACCTCGAAAACATTCAGTACTTC
>17|NA|TRBJ1-1|NA|TRBV30
CAWSGREWGAGNTEAFF
TGTGCCTGGAGTGGACGCGAATGGGGCGCAGGTAACACTGAAGCTTTCTTT
>14|TRBD1|TRBJ2-7|NA|TRBV2
CASRIGQVTYEQYF
TGTGCCAGCAGGATAGGACAGGTTACCTACGAGCAGTACTTC
>15|TRBD1|TRBJ2-1|NA|TRBV7-3
CASSLEGTGVHEQFF
TGTGCCAGCAGCTTAGAGGGGACAGGGGTTCATGAGCAGTTCTTC
>15|TRBD2|TRBJ2-5|NA|TRBV4-1
CASSTPLAGRETQYF
TGCGCCAGCAGCACGCCCCTAGCGGGAAGGGAGACCCAGTACTTC
>14|TRBD1|TRBJ2-7|NA|TRBV19
CASSTSGTVYEQYF
TGTGCCAGTAGTACCTCCGGGACAGTATACGAGCAGTACTTC
>17|NA|TRBJ1-3|NA|TRBV30
CAWRVSLVGSSGNTIYF
TGTGCCTGGAGGGTCTCCTTGGTTGGGAGCTCTGGAAACACCATATATTTT
>14|NA|TRBJ1-1|NA|TRBV5-1
CASSLGDSNTEAFF
TGCGCCAGCAGCTTAGGAGATTCCAACACTGAAGCTTTCTTT
>16|NA|TRBJ2-6|NA|TRBV6-4
CASSERSGAGANVLTF
TGTGCCAGCAGTGAACGGTCAGGGGCTGGGGCCAACGTCCTGACTTTC
>13|NA|TRBJ2-1|once|TRBV6-6
CASSYSLSVEQFF
TGTGCCAGCAGTTACTCCCTAAGCGTTGAGCAGTTCTTC
>15|NA|TRBJ2-1|NA|TRBV7-9
CASSLVSGAYNEQFF
TGTGCCAGCAGCTTAGTTAGCGGAGCCTACAATGAGCAGTTCTTC
>14|TRBD2|TRBJ2-7|NA|TRBV19
CASSSGLVSYEQYF
TGTGCCAGTAGTTCCGGACTAGTTTCCTACGAGCAGTACTTC
>13|TRBD2|TRBJ2-7|NA|TRBV27
CASGLAGNYEQYF
TGTGCCAGCGGGCTAGCGGGAAACTACGAGCAGTACTTC
>18|TRBD2|TRBJ2-1|NA|TRBV11-2
CASSLVFFLAGSYNEQFF
TGTGCCAGCAGCTTAGTATTTTTTCTAGCGGGAAGTTACAATGAGCAGTTCTTC
>14|NA|TRBJ1-4|NA|TRBV2
CASRIREEGEKLFF
TGTGCCAGCAGAATCAGGGAAGAAGGGGAAAAACTGTTTTTT
>16|TRBD2|TRBJ2-2|once|TRBV25-1
CASSYPGLAGTGELFF
TGTGCCAGCAGTTACCCGGGACTAGCGGGTACCGGGGAGCTGTTTTTT
>17|TRBD2|TRBJ2-1|NA|TRBV5-1
CASSLQGLADTYNEQFF
TGCGCCAGCAGCTTGCAGGGACTAGCGGATACCTACAATGAGCAGTTCTTC
>14|TRBD2|TRBJ2-2|NA|TRBV6-4
CASSDGGETGELFF
TGTGCCAGCAGTGACGGGGGGGAAACCGGGGAGCTGTTTTTT
>12|NA|TRBJ1-5|NA|TRBV27
CASSHSNQPQHF
TGTGCCAGCAGCCATAGCAATCAGCCCCAGCATTTT
>16|NA|TRBJ2-1|once|TRBV19
CASSISGAAYGNEQFF
TGTGCCAGTAGTATCTCAGGGGCGGCTTACGGCAATGAGCAGTTCTTC
>13|NA|TRBJ2-1|NA|TRBV2
CASSFETYNEQFF
TGTGCCAGCAGTTTTGAGACCTACAATGAGCAGTTCTTC
>15|NA|TRBJ2-7|once|TRBV4-1
CASSQTAVSSYEQYF
TGCGCCAGCAGCCAGACGGCGGTTAGCTCCTACGAGCAGTACTTC